Below are 30 T cell receptor beta chains sequenced from a single sample in a study of cytomegalovirus exposure and HLA in healthy donors. PCR involved 60 Vbeta and 13 Jbeta primers. The assay was immunoSEQ multiplex PCR, and TCRdb's table has in-frame clones only and misses some. The data contain 150,000 to 180,000 clones, 70% to 90% of them singletons. Specimen: PBMCs. These receptors were obtained from a woman aged 40-49 years in good health and CMV-seropositive.

J is TRBJ2-7 and V is TRBV2; D unclear. Germline V CDR1 and CDR2: SNHLY, FYNNEI. There are 13 residues in the CDR3. V was pared by 8 bases and J by 0 bases, with 11 bases between. CDR3 nucleotides: TGTGCCAGCGAAGAGGCAGACTCCTACGAGCAGTACTTC. It translates to CASEEADSYEQYF.

The chain recombines TRBV19 with TRBJ1-1; TRBD1 matches 8 bases. The V gene's germline CDR1 is LNHDA and CDR2 SQIVND (reference sequence). The CDR3 consists of 12 residues. V lost 10 bases, J lost 7 bases, and 8 bases stayed unmatched. The CDR3 sequence is CATQTGAGEAFF. CDR3 DNA: TGTGCCACCCAGACAGGGGCGGGTGAAGCTTTCTTT.

The V and J genes are TRBV11-2 and TRBJ2-3, with D perhaps TRBD1 (6 bases). The V end was cut by 5 bases, the J end by 1 base, with 13 bases between. Germline V gives CDR1 SGHAT, CDR2 FQNNGV. The CDR3 loop spans 15 amino acids. CDR3 in amino acids: CASSPGTLGTDTQYF. The CDR3 region has the DNA TGTGCCAGCAGCCCTGGGACATTGGGCACAGATACGCAGTATTTT.

The chain combines TRBV5-6 with TRBJ2-5; D possibly corresponds to TRBD1 (5 bases). V shed 0 bases and J shed 1 base, with 10 bases lying between them. The CDR3 is made up of 15 amino acids. Germline V lookup: CDR1 SGHDT, CDR2 YYEEEE. The CDR3 DNA sequence: TGTGCCAGCAGCTTGGTAGGCAGGGCCCAAGAGACCCAGTACTTC. The encoded protein is CASSLVGRAQETQYF.

J is TRBJ2-5 and V is TRBV29-1, with a possible D match to TRBD2 (6 bases). Per the germline V gene, CDR1 is SQVTM and CDR2 is ANQGSEA. The V end was cut by 8 bases, the J end by 5 bases, with 24 bases between. This CDR3 has 15 residues. The CDR3 reads CSSSPGAGVMETQYF. CDR3 coding DNA: TGCAGCTCCTCTCCGGGAGCAGGAGTTATGGAGACCCAGTACTTC.

The chain carries TRBV5-4 and TRBJ2-2, with TRBD2 identical over 7 bases. Germline values: CDR1 SGHNT, CDR2 YYREEE (reference sequence). Trimming took 4 bases from V and 1 from J; bases not matched to a gene: 7. CDR3 length: 16 amino acids. CDR3 amino acids: CASSPGPSGNTGELFF. The CDR3 coding sequence is TGTGCCAGCAGCCCTGGCCCTAGCGGGAACACCGGGGAGCTGTTTTTT.

The table lists this clone with a few counts. The V call is TRBV5-1, the J call TRBJ2-2; TRBD1 is a possible D gene (6 bases). The CDR3 is 16 amino acids. V lost 0 bases, J lost 5 bases, and 14 bases lay in between. Per the germline V gene, CDR1 is SGHRS and CDR2 is YFSETQ. The CDR3 here is CASSLGDTSGTGELFF. In DNA, the CDR3 is TGCGCCAGCAGCTTGGGGGACACCTCGGGGACCGGGGAGCTGTTTTTT.

The V gene is TRBV15, the J gene TRBJ2-3; 9 positions agree with TRBD2. The CDR3 consists of 16 residues. Germline CDR1 and CDR2: LNHNV and YYDKDF (reference sequence). V lost 0 bases, J lost 8 bases, and 9 bases stayed unmatched. CDR3 coding DNA: TGTGCCACCAGCAGAGATATAGGGACTAGCCTTCTTACGCAGTATTTT. Translated: CATSRDIGTSLLTQYF.

The chain employs TRBV30 and TRBJ2-1; 8 nucleotides align to TRBD2. The V and J ends lost 8 bases and 3 bases, in that order; junction bases with no gene match: 9. This CDR3 spans 14 amino acids. Germline loops: CDR1 GTSNPN, CDR2 SVGIG (reference sequence). The CDR3, as DNA: TGTGCCCGAAACCGCGGGGGGAGCTACAATGAGCAGTTCTTC. Amino acids: CARNRGGSYNEQFF.

The rearrangement links TRBV30 to TRBJ2-1, with a tentative D call TRBD1 (6 bases). The germline gives CDR1 GTSNPN, CDR2 SVGIG (reference sequence). V was trimmed by 2 bases and J by 0 bases, leaving 8 bases between them. CDR3 length equals 14 residues. The DNA of the CDR3 is TGTGCCTGGAGTACAGGGTACTCCTACAATGAGCAGTTCTTC. Translation: CAWSTGYSYNEQFF.

The chain joins TRBV2 to TRBJ2-5, with 8 nucleotides matching TRBD1. The CDR3 runs 15 residues. Germline lookup yields CDR1 SNHLY and CDR2 FYNNEI. Trimming removed 5 bases from V and 0 bases from J; junction bases left unmatched: 5. The CDR3 coding sequence is TGTGCCAGCAGTCCCCGGACAGGGAACCAAGAGACCCAGTACTTC. Translating it yields CASSPRTGNQETQYF.

The chain has TRBV19 and TRBJ1-4; D unclear. This CDR3 has 13 residues. The V end lost 1 base, the J end lost 4 bases, and 4 bases lay between the germline ends. Germline CDR1 is LNHDA and CDR2 is SQIVND (reference sequence). The CDR3 spells CASSIAVNEKLFF. CDR3 nucleotides: TGTGCCAGTAGTATAGCCGTTAATGAAAAACTGTTTTTT.

J is TRBJ1-1 and V is TRBV6-5; D is uncertain. V was cut by 4 bases and J by 5 bases, with 11 bases left in between. The CDR3 consists of 13 residues. The germline V gene encodes CDR1 MNHEY and CDR2 SVGAGI. CDR3 nucleotides: TGTGCCAGCAGTTGGGGAGGACGAACTGAAGCTTTCTTT. It translates to CASSWGGRTEAFF.

The V call is TRBV7-3, the J call TRBJ2-1; 8 bases are a match to TRBD2. The CDR3 covers 13 residues. CDR1 SGHTA and CDR2 FQGTGA come from the germline V gene. The junction had 7 bases not matched to a gene; V was cut back by 5 bases and J by 10 bases. CDR3: CASSPPGGYEQFF. CDR3 bases: TGTGCCAGCAGCCCACCGGGAGGGTACGAGCAGTTCTTC. Full variable domain (rest looked up from reference TRBV7-3 and TRBJ2-1): GAGVSQTPSNKVTEKGKYVELRCDPISGHTALYWYRQSLGQGPEFLIYFQGTGAADDSGLPNDRFFAVRPEGSVSTLKIQRTERGDSAVYLCASSPPGGYEQFFGPGTRLTVL.

This rearrangement joins TRBV12-5 to TRBJ2-5; the match to TRBD2 covers 8 bases. CDR3 length: 16 amino acids. The J segment lost 6 bases and the V segment lost 5 bases, leaving 14 bases of the junction unmatched. Germline-derived CDR1 and CDR2 are LGHNT and FRNRAP. CDR3: CASGHSSPGGPKTQYF. CDR3 coding DNA: TGTGCTAGTGGTCACTCATCGCCGGGAGGGCCCAAGACCCAGTACTTC. The full variable domain, its missing parts supplied by reference TRBV12-5 and TRBJ2-5, is DARVTQTPRHKVTEMGQEVTMRCQPILGHNTVFWYRQTMMQGLELLAYFRNRAPLDDSGMPKDRFSAEMPDATLATLKIQPSEPRDSAVYFCASGHSSPGGPKTQYFGPGTRLLVL.

The chain couples TRBV18 to TRBJ1-1; D is uncertain. CDR3 length: 15 residues. The V and J ends lost 1 base and 1 base respectively, with 10 bases between them. Germline assignment: CDR1 KGHSH and CDR2 LQKENI. The CDR3 sequence is CASSPRNTGNTEAFF. The CDR3 nucleotides are TGTGCCAGCTCACCACGGAATACGGGGAACACTGAAGCTTTCTTT.

The rearrangement uses TRBV7-8 and TRBJ2-1; D possibly corresponds to TRBD1 (6 bases). CDR3 length: 15 residues. V lost 3 bases and J lost 0, with 9 bases in between. Germline CDR1 SGHVS, CDR2 FQNEAQ. The CDR3 loop is CASSFGQSSYNEQFF. CDR3 nucleotide sequence: TGTGCCAGCAGCTTTGGACAGAGCTCCTACAATGAGCAGTTCTTC. Filled out from reference TRBV7-8 and TRBJ2-1, the complete variable domain reads GAGVSQSPRYKVAKRGQDVALRCDPISGHVSLFWYQQALGQGPEFLTYFQNEAQLDKSGLPSDRFFAERPEGSVSTLKIQRTQQEDSAVYLCASSFGQSSYNEQFFGPGTRLTVL.

This chain connects TRBV27 to TRBJ2-7, with 9 bases identical to TRBD2. There are 14 residues in the CDR3. The ends lost 4 bases at V and 2 bases at J; junction bases unmatched: 3. CDR1 is MNHEY, CDR2 SMNVEV, per germline (reference sequence). The CDR3 reads CASSSAGGPYEQYF. The CDR3, as DNA: TGTGCCAGCAGTTCTGCGGGAGGGCCCTACGAGCAGTACTTC.

The gene calls are TRBV5-1 and TRBJ2-5, with D uncertain. Germline V gene data show CDR1 as SGHRS and CDR2 as YFSETQ. The CDR3 covers 14 residues. Between the trimmed V and J ends, which lost 2 bases and 2 bases, there was a span of 10 bases. The CDR3 nucleotides read TGCGCCAGCAGCTTTGGCAGTCCTCAAGAGACCCAGTACTTC. Its protein product is CASSFGSPQETQYF.

This clone was recorded once. The chain recombines TRBV4-2 with TRBJ2-4; the D gene is possibly TRBD1 (5 bases). The V end was cut by 0 bases, the J end by 3 bases, with 18 bases between. Germline lookup yields CDR1 LGHNA and CDR2 YNFKEQ. This CDR3 contains 18 residues. In DNA, the CDR3 is TGTGCCAGCAGCCAAGAGGTATTGTGGGATAGGGGCAAAAACATTCAGTACTTC. Its translation is CASSQEVLWDRGKNIQYF.

This clone was detected once. V usage is TRBV11-2 and J usage is TRBJ2-3, with unresolved D. The ends were cut back, 0 bases at V and 4 bases at J, with 8 bases in the middle. CDR1 and CDR2 (germline): SGHAT, FQNNGV. The CDR3 has 14 residues. The CDR3 region is CASSLDRPPDTQYF. The DNA for the CDR3 is TGTGCCAGCAGCTTAGACAGGCCCCCAGATACGCAGTATTTT. Combining the CDR3 with reference TRBV11-2 and TRBJ2-3 gives the whole variable domain EAGVAQSPRYKIIEKRQSVAFWCNPISGHATLYWYQQILGQGPKLLIQFQNNGVVDDSQLPKDRFSAERLKGVDSTLKIQPAKLEDSAVYLCASSLDRPPDTQYFGPGTRLTVL.

This sequence joins TRBV7-2 and TRBJ2-7; 7 bases are shared with TRBD1. J gave up 5 bases and V 5 bases, and 9 bases lay outside the gene matches. In germline, CDR1 is SGHTA, CDR2 FQGNSA. The CDR3 loop spans 14 amino acids. Here the CDR3 DNA reads TGTGCCAGCAGCCGGATGACAGGGACCAACGAGCAGTACTTC. It specifies CASSRMTGTNEQYF.

The V call is TRBV7-3, the J call TRBJ2-1, with TRBD2 identical over 8 bases. CDR3 size: 15 residues. Germline V gives CDR1 SGHTA, CDR2 FQGTGA. Germline trimming cut 2 bases from V and 6 bases from J; bases unmatched to any gene: 6. The CDR3 DNA reads as TGTGCCAGCAGCTTAGGTAGCGGGAACGGCAATGAGCAGTTCTTC. This translates into CASSLGSGNGNEQFF. The entire variable domain, with the rest obtained from reference TRBV7-3 and TRBJ2-1, is as follows: GAGVSQTPSNKVTEKGKYVELRCDPISGHTALYWYRQSLGQGPEFLIYFQGTGAADDSGLPNDRFFAVRPEGSVSTLKIQRTERGDSAVYLCASSLGSGNGNEQFFGPGTRLTVL.

This rearrangement joins TRBV4-2 to TRBJ1-5; D might be TRBD1 (5 bases). The germline V and J ends were trimmed by 0 bases and 4 bases, with 25 bases remaining between them. The CDR3 sequence is 20 residues long. Germline values: CDR1 LGHNA, CDR2 YNFKEQ. CDR3 in amino acids: CASSQDGGGTQGWFNQPQHF. In DNA form, the CDR3 reads TGTGCCAGCAGCCAAGATGGAGGCGGGACCCAGGGTTGGTTTAATCAGCCCCAGCATTTT.

This chain links TRBV5-1 with TRBJ2-1, with 7 bases fitting TRBD2. V lost 2 bases to trimming and J lost 2 bases; unmatched junction nucleotides: 4. The length of the CDR3 is 15 residues. CDR1 is SGHRS, CDR2 YFSETQ, per germline. The CDR3 DNA reads TGCGCCAGCAGCTTACTAGCGTATACCTACAATGAGCAGTTCTTC. Translation gives CASSLLAYTYNEQFF.

Turning to this clone: The same CDR3 is also encoded by other DNA sequences in this sample. The chain employs TRBV27 and TRBJ2-2; 7 positions agree with TRBD2. This CDR3 is 15 amino acids long. The junction had 8 bases not matched to a gene; V was cut back by 6 bases and J by 4 bases. Germline loops: CDR1 MNHEY, CDR2 SMNVEV (reference sequence). The CDR3 sequence is CASRPTGGGTGELFF. The CDR3 nucleotides read TGTGCCAGCAGACCGACGGGAGGTGGCACCGGGGAGCTGTTTTTT.

This chain connects TRBV5-1 to TRBJ2-5; 7 positions match TRBD1. J lost 2 bases, V lost 6 bases, and 10 bases had no gene match. The CDR3 runs to 15 residues. Per the germline V gene, CDR1 is SGHRS and CDR2 is YFSETQ. The CDR3 nucleotides are TGCGCCAGCACCCGCAGACAGGGTCTTCAAGAGACCCAGTACTTC. Its translation is CASTRRQGLQETQYF.

This chain uses TRBV18 with TRBJ1-2; 7 bases are a match to TRBD1. Germline assignment: CDR1 KGHSH and CDR2 LQKENI. The CDR3 runs to 13 residues. With 2 bases clipped from V and 4 bases from J, the junction kept 1 base outside the gene matches. CDR3 sequence reads: CASSPGTAYGYTF. DNA for the CDR3: TGTGCCAGCTCACCAGGGACAGCCTATGGCTACACCTTC.

The chain joins TRBV20-1 to TRBJ1-1; 10 bases agree with TRBD1. J was trimmed by 8 bases and V by 7 bases; bases with no gene match: 4. The germline V gene encodes CDR1 DFQATT and CDR2 SNEGSKA (reference sequence). The CDR3 has 11 amino acids. This CDR3 reads CSGDRGSEAFF. The CDR3 DNA is TGCAGTGGGGACAGGGGATCGGAAGCTTTCTTT.

V and J are TRBV9 and TRBJ1-2, with 8 bases aligning to TRBD1. After removal of 4 bases from V and 0 bases from J, the junction contained 8 bases not matched to a gene. Germline V lookup: CDR1 SGDLS, CDR2 YYNGEE. The CDR3 spans 16 residues. The CDR3 spells CASSPTLGQANYGYTF. CDR3 bases: TGTGCCAGCAGCCCGACCCTGGGACAGGCTAACTATGGCTACACCTTC.